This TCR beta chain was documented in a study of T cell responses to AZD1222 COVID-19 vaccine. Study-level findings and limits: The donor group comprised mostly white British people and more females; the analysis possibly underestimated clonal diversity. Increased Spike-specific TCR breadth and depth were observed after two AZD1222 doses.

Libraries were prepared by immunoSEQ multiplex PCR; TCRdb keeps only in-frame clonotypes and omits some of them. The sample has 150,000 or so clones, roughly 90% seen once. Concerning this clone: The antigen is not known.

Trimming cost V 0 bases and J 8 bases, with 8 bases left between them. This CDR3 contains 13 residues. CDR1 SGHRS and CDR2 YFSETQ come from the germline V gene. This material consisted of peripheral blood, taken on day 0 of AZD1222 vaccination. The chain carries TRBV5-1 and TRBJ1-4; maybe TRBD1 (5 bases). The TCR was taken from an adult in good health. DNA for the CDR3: TGCGCCAGCAGCTTGGCAGGGCGGGAAAAACTGTTTTTT. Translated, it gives CASSLAGREKLFF.